This T cell receptor beta chain comes out of a study of T-cell reconstitution after alpha-beta-depleted transplantation in children. This clonotype was seen more than once but under ten times. The library targeted TCRbeta and was prepared with unique molecular identifiers. TCRdb reprocessed the PCR reads via MiXCR and lists one record per CDR3 protein. The sample yields roughly 590,000 distinct CDR3 sequences, roughly 17% seen once. The clonotype originates from a human donor who donated a stem cell graft to a child with acute myeloid leukemia. Specimen: PBMCs from the stem cell graft donor, collected from the stem cell graft.

Here the CDR3 DNA reads TGTGCCAGCAGCTCAGAGGGTATAGCGGAGCTGTTTTTT. It encodes CASSSEGIAELFF. This chain joins TRBV7-2 and TRBJ2-2, with TRBD2 as a possible D gene (5 bases). The CDR3 loop spans 13 amino acids. V was clipped by 4 bases and J by 10 bases, with 13 bases between them. Germline CDR1 and CDR2: SGHTA and FQGNSA.